This T cell receptor beta chain was captured in a study of cytomegalovirus exposure and HLA in healthy donors (TCRdb year 2017). In terms of the full investigation: According to a later analysis, the approximately 120 validation repertoires were produced on the same platform as the roughly 600 repertoires of the first cohort. The study was designed to test whether signatures of past pathogen exposure could be identified by cataloging public T cell receptors. Along with the approximately 650-subject first cohort, a separate validation cohort of over a hundred different subjects was used. The study combined high-throughput TCR immunosequencing, statistical association of individual TCRs with disease status, and machine learning to predict cytomegalovirus infection status.

V trim: 4 bases; J trim: 6 bases; unmatched bases: 7. Reading from cysteine to phenylalanine, the CDR3 counts 15 amino acids. This entry keeps only the CDR3 DNA: 45 bases, framed from base 1. The CDR1 and CDR2 encoded by the germline V gene are MDHEN and SYDVKM. Library prep was done by the immunoSEQ multiplex PCR assay. Under the source paper's analysis protocol: A statistical classification framework was built for diagnosing cytomegalovirus status from the catalog of TCR beta chain sequences. The immuneACCESS repertoire file appears here via TCRdb, limited to in-frame rearrangements. These files lack a portion of the clones; in checked studies, under half of the deficit traces to unresolved V genes, and the cause of the others is not known. The V and J calls and the clone size are those of that table, but D and trimming were determined from the DNA. For this sample there are over 80,000 clones; approximately 81% appear just once. 20% to 25% of the sample goes to the ten largest clones.

This clone appeared a few times. Its antigen is unknown. Per-base qualities were not stored, and no clone one base away is much larger. The research as a whole found: A total of around 150 TCR beta chains were listed by the study as associated with cytomegalovirus. Subsequent analysis determined that TCRs grouped into clusters in the first cohort also showed a tendency toward co-occurrence across the 90 to 150 validation repertoires, and approximately 94% of cluster scores exceeded 0. It was suggested by the authors that the approach could potentially be generalized to other disease states and immunological phenotypes. Three of the identified cytomegalovirus-associated TCR beta chains were confirmed in vitro to be specific for cytomegalovirus antigens. In both the original and validation cohorts, the classifier was reported to diagnose cytomegalovirus status with high specificity and sensitivity. Most TCR sequences were seen in very few donors, while some public TCRs were found in many individuals. A later analysis lacked HLA typing for the validation cohort, so it scored co-occurrence in that cohort across all 120 or so repertoires.

The donors were included in the validation cohort of 100 to 150 subjects, a group kept apart from the approximately 690-subject first cohort. The chain links TRBV28 with TRBJ1-5, with 9 junctional bases fitting TRBD1. Sequencing was performed on PBMCs. This clonotype was sampled from a young man in good health and CMV-seropositive. The CDR3 protein is CASSYRGLNGQPQHF. The DNA sequence is TGTGCCAGCAGTTACAGGGGGCTGAACGGTCAGCCCCAGCATTTT. With all but the CDR3 taken from the reference TRBV28 and TRBJ1-5 genes, the full variable domain is: DVKVTQSSRYLVKRTGEKVFLECVQDMDHENMFWYRQDPGLGLRLIYFSYDVKMKEKGDIPEGYSVSREKKERFSLILESASTNQTSMYLCASSYRGLNGQPQHFGDGTRLSIL.